This T cell receptor (beta chain) came from a study of T cell changes during pregnancy in multiple sclerosis. TCRdb keeps only in-frame clones here, not all; method: immunoSEQ multiplex PCR. The sample includes fewer than 130,000 clones, approximately 90% of them seen just once. The V end was cut by 6 bases, the J end by 1 base, with 9 bases between. The CDR3 extends over 13 amino acids. Germline lookup yields CDR1 MNHEY and CDR2 SVGAGI. The rearrangement joins TRBV6-5 to TRBJ1-1; no reliable D call. The sequencing here drew on peripheral blood, taken after pregnancy. The sequence was obtained from a female donor with multiple sclerosis, enrolled in a pregnancy study. In nucleotides, the CDR3 is TGTGCCAGCAGGACACCTCCGAACACTGAAGCTTTCTTT. Protein sequence: CASRTPPNTEAFF.